The rows below give T cell receptor beta chains drawn from one sample of a study of T cells in localized non-small cell lung cancer. Profiled with immunoSEQ multiplex PCR; TCRdb holds only in-frame clones, not every one. The table records tens of thousands of clones, roughly 87% of them present only once. The source material was peripheral blood, sampled before any cancer treatment. All receptors derive from a woman aged 35-70 years with stage I lung adenocarcinoma. CDR3s leave out the opening cysteine and the closing phenylalanine or tryptophan. Fields, in order: J gene, V gene, D gene, CDR3 protein. The D gene is left open where the match is weak.

TRBJ1-5 TRBV6-5 NA ASSYSSRNQPQH
TRBJ2-5 TRBV7-2 TRBD2 ASSLGGGLQETQY
TRBJ2-3 TRBV5-1 TRBD2 ASSLGTSGGAADTQY
TRBJ2-5 TRBV9 NA ASSVGRGVETQY
TRBJ1-1 TRBV30 TRBD1 AWSLGTGAEGAF
TRBJ1-4 TRBV4-3 NA ASSQVLGPPNEKLF
TRBJ2-3 TRBV5-5 NA ASRPTGTDTQY
TRBJ2-7 TRBV7-9 NA ASSWDNSYEQY
NA TRBV5-6 NA ASSSGSPYEQY
TRBJ2-1 TRBV7-8 TRBD1 ASSFGQGGEQF
TRBJ1-4 TRBV7-2 NA ASSQNGLKEKLF
TRBJ1-1 TRBV5-1 NA ASSDVGDTEAF
TRBJ2-1 TRBV7-7 NA ASSLGEGQDNEQF
TRBJ1-1 TRBV5-6 NA ASSPAGRDTEAF
TRBJ1-3 TRBV28 TRBD1 ASSLYGTAKNTIY
TRBJ1-2 TRBV7-2 NA ASSPGGARGYT
TRBJ1-1 TRBV7-9 TRBD1 ASSLGGGEAEAF
TRBJ1-1 TRBV15 NA ATSSRVSNTEAF
TRBJ2-2 TRBV19 TRBD1 ASRTGGDTGELF
TRBJ2-3 TRBV4-3 TRBD1 ASSQEYRGTDTQY
TRBJ2-1 TRBV9 NA ASSVEGLSLYEQF
TRBJ2-4 TRBV2 NA ASRSRAGYFKNIQY
TRBJ2-1 TRBV11-3 TRBD1 ASSQGQTYNEQF
TRBJ2-7 TRBV18 TRBD1 ASSPGTGGKEQY
TRBJ2-1 TRBV5-6 TRBD2 ASSLGREGYYNEQF
TRBJ2-3 TRBV5-6 NA ASSLDPGPRGDTQY
TRBJ2-3 TRBV5-4 NA ASSPQLGWDTQY
TRBJ2-5 TRBV6-6 NA ASSYPSGIEGETQY
TRBJ2-1 TRBV5-4 NA ASSLAGGGYNEQF
TRBJ1-5 TRBV5-6 NA ASSFSHVVGQPQH
TRBJ1-6 TRBV4-1 TRBD1 ASSQVHLGQGNIFNSPLH
TRBJ1-5 TRBV30 NA AWQKDNNQPQH
TRBJ2-3 TRBV6-6 NA ASSYRDTDTQY
TRBJ2-5 TRBV7-2 TRBD2 ASSLTSGGAWETQY
TRBJ1-2 TRBV2 TRBD1 ASLDRGRLGGYT
TRBJ2-3 TRBV4-2 NA ASSQEARRGQGRDTQY
TRBJ2-7 TRBV6-5 NA ASSPDRNYEQY
TRBJ2-1 TRBV2 NA ASSQGGRNEQF
TRBJ1-2 TRBV6-1 NA ASSDSYYGYT
TRBJ2-3 TRBV7-9 TRBD2 ASGTTTDTQY
TRBJ1-1 TRBV6-1 NA ASSVSFQGGTEAF
TRBJ2-1 TRBV27 TRBD1 ASSLRDRGPGEQF
TRBJ1-1 TRBV27 NA ASSLQAKMNTEAF
TRBJ1-5 TRBV7-2 NA ASSLESGDNQPQH
TRBJ2-1 TRBV28 TRBD2 ASSLLGLAIPEQF
TRBJ1-2 TRBV6-4 NA ASSDEGGNYGYT
TRBJ2-3 TRBV7-2 NA ASSRAGRTDTQY